This TCR beta chain emerged from a study of blood T cell repertoires in COVID-19. Background on the study: The United States, Italy and Spain were the sources of the acute and convalescent COVID-19 samples. Nucleic acid was either cDNA or gDNA, and it came from T cells, B-cell-depleted T cells, or PBMCs.

V was shortened by 3 bases and J by 5 bases, with 16 bases between the two germline ends. This CDR3 spans 15 amino acids. Looked up from germline, CDR1 is MNHNS and CDR2 is SASEGT. Methods used by the authors: Counts of nucleated cells, estimated from reference gene primer amplification, were obtained. TCRdb's table, derived via immunoSEQ multiplex PCR, lists solely in-frame clones and lacks some. D and trimming come from the DNA, and the V and J calls and clone size come from that table. Of 150,000 to 180,000 clones in the sample, roughly 80% were seen once. This clonotype was obtained from an elderly man with acute or convalescent COVID-19. The sequenced sample was peripheral blood. This chain uses TRBV6-1 with TRBJ1-2; D uncertain. The DNA of the CDR3 is TGTGCCAGCAGTGACGGTCAGGCGTCACCATATGGCTACACCTTC. It yields the protein CASSDGQASPYGYTF.